This T cell receptor (beta chain) was found in a study of shared clonotypes between healthy human individuals. The V end lost 3 bases, the J end lost 3 bases, and 9 bases lay between the germline ends. The germline V gene encodes CDR1 MNHEY and CDR2 SVGAGI. This CDR3 spans 13 amino acids. The protocol was immunoSEQ multiplex PCR, while the TCRdb copy is restricted to in-frame clones and leaves out a portion. The sample lists millions of clones, about 95% occurring once. CD45RO-negative, CCR7-selected cells formed the naive CD8 fraction, which excluded terminally differentiated effector memory CD45RA+ cells. With regard to this clone: Other nucleotide sequences in the sample specify the same CDR3.

Specimen: naive CD8+ T cells sorted from blood. The TCR was taken from a man in his late teens or twenties in good health. The chain combines TRBV6-5 with TRBJ2-7, with D possibly TRBD1 on 5 matching bases. The chain's CDR3 is CASSYRDSYEQYF. The CDR3 region has the DNA TGTGCCAGCAGTTATCGTGACAGCTACGAGCAGTACTTC.